Shown below are 3 T cell receptor beta chains from a single sample sequenced in a study of blood T cells in healthy people across ages. A second PCR of about 7 to 12 cycles used a sample-barcoded 5' primer and a J-beta primer mix. TCRdb reprocessed the 5' RACE reads via MiXCR and lists one record per CDR3 protein. The table lists 800,000 to 950,000 distinct CDR3 sequences, 29% of them singletons. This sample was also put to use in a study of T cells of mothers and their children.

Sequences were obtained from blood. These receptor sequences come from a woman aged 40 to 49 in good health.

V is TRBV6-1 and J is TRBJ1-1; D gene uncertain. V gave up 6 bases and J gave up 5 bases, with 16 bases separating them. Germline-derived CDR1 and CDR2 are MNHNS and SASEGT. The CDR3 spans 14 residues. The CDR3 sequence is CASSQRGGRTEAFF. In DNA, the CDR3 is TGTGCCAGCAGCCAACGGGGAGGGAGAACTGAAGCTTTCTTT.

The J gene is TRBJ1-2, the V gene TRBV28, with 8 bases aligning to TRBD1. CDR1 and CDR2 from the germline V gene are MDHEN and SYDVKM. The CDR3 totals 13 residues. Trimming at V came to 3 bases and at J to 6 bases, leaving 3 bases not matched to a gene. The chain's CDR3 is CASSLGQVDGYTF. The CDR3 DNA is TGTGCCAGCAGTTTGGGACAGGTGGATGGCTACACCTTC.

This clonotype turned up a few times. The J gene is TRBJ2-7, the V gene TRBV10-3, with no clear D. Germline-derived CDR1 and CDR2 are ENHRY and SYGVKD. This CDR3 has 12 amino acids. Trimming stripped 3 bases from V and 1 base from J, with 4 bases between. CDR3 DNA sequence: TGTGCCATCAGTGAACATTCCTACGAGCAGTACTTC. Amino acid sequence: CAISEHSYEQYF.